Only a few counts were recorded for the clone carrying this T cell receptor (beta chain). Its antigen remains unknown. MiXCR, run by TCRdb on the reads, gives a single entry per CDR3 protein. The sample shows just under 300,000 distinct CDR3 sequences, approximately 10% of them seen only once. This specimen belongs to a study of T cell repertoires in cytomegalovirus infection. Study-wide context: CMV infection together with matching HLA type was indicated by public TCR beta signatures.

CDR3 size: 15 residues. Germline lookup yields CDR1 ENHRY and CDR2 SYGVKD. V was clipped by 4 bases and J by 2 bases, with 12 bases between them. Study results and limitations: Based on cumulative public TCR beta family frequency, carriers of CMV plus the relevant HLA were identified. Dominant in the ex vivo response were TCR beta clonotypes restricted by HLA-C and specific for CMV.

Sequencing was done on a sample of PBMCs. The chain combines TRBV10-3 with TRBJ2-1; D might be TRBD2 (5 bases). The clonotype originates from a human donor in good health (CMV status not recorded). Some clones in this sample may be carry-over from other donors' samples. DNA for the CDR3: TGTGCCATCAGTGCCGCGGGTCAGACCTACAATGAGCAGTTCTTC. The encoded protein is CAISAAGQTYNEQFF.